This is a list of T cell receptor beta chains from one sample in a study of blood T cell repertoires in COVID-19. Profiling relied on immunoSEQ multiplex PCR, and the TCRdb table lists in-frame clones only, not all of them. The sample contains some 250,000 clones, around three quarters of which appear only once. Sequencing input: peripheral blood. These receptors all stem from a woman of 80 years or more with acute or convalescent COVID-19. CDR3s include the opening cysteine and the closing phenylalanine or tryptophan. D genes are given only for firm matches. Size values are once, few and many counts, or a class for expanded clones, and some rows have none.

J gene: TRBJ1-1; clone size: NA; D gene: TRBD1; V gene: TRBV19; CDR3 protein: CASSIAADRGAEAFF; CDR3 DNA: TGTGCCAGTAGTATAGCTGCGGACAGGGGGGCTGAAGCTTTCTTT
J gene: TRBJ2-2; clone size: NA; D gene: NA; V gene: TRBV9; CDR3 protein: CASSFGSEWSNTGELFF; CDR3 DNA: TGTGCCAGCAGCTTCGGTAGCGAGTGGAGCAACACCGGGGAGCTGTTTTTT
J gene: TRBJ1-1; clone size: once; D gene: NA; V gene: TRBV28; CDR3 protein: CASSFLGQTNTEAFF; CDR3 DNA: TGTGCCAGCAGTTTCCTCGGACAGACGAACACTGAAGCTTTCTTT
J gene: TRBJ1-1; clone size: NA; D gene: NA; V gene: TRBV19; CDR3 protein: CASRQGMNTEAFF; CDR3 DNA: TGTGCCAGTCGTCAGGGAATGAACACTGAAGCTTTCTTT
J gene: TRBJ2-7; clone size: NA; D gene: NA; V gene: TRBV5-5; CDR3 protein: CASSSSDEQYF; CDR3 DNA: TGTGCCAGCAGCTCCTCGGACGAGCAGTACTTC
J gene: TRBJ1-1; clone size: NA; D gene: NA; V gene: TRBV7-8; CDR3 protein: CASSLGVGRGTEAFF; CDR3 DNA: TGTGCCAGCAGCTTAGGTGTGGGTAGGGGCACTGAAGCTTTCTTT
J gene: TRBJ2-7; clone size: NA; D gene: NA; V gene: TRBV7-9; CDR3 protein: CASSPRVPYEQYF; CDR3 DNA: TGTGCCAGCAGCCCCAGGGTTCCGTACGAGCAGTACTTC
J gene: TRBJ2-3; clone size: NA; D gene: TRBD2; V gene: TRBV5-8; CDR3 protein: CASSKPSGGRGTDTQYF; CDR3 DNA: TGTGCCAGCAGCAAACCTAGCGGGGGACGAGGCACAGATACGCAGTATTTT
J gene: TRBJ2-7; clone size: NA; D gene: TRBD1; V gene: TRBV10-3; CDR3 protein: CAISESISPGQGYEQYF; CDR3 DNA: TGTGCCATCAGTGAGTCAATTTCCCCGGGACAGGGATACGAGCAGTACTTC
J gene: TRBJ2-1; clone size: NA; D gene: TRBD2; V gene: TRBV19; CDR3 protein: CASRKNGGGIYNEQFF; CDR3 DNA: TGTGCCAGTCGTAAGAACGGCGGGGGGATCTACAATGAGCAGTTCTTC
J gene: TRBJ2-7; clone size: NA; D gene: TRBD1; V gene: TRBV15; CDR3 protein: CATSREQGGNYEQYF; CDR3 DNA: TGTGCCACCAGCAGAGAACAGGGGGGAAACTACGAGCAGTACTTC
J gene: TRBJ1-5; clone size: NA; D gene: NA; V gene: TRBV19; CDR3 protein: CASSLLGNQPQHF; CDR3 DNA: TGTGCCAGTAGCCTTCTAGGCAATCAGCCCCAGCATTTT
J gene: TRBJ1-1; clone size: few; D gene: NA; V gene: TRBV3-1/TRBV3-2; CDR3 protein: CASSRQQNTEAFF; CDR3 DNA: TGTGCCAGCAGCCGCCAACAGAACACTGAAGCTTTCTTT
J gene: TRBJ1-2; clone size: NA; D gene: TRBD1; V gene: TRBV6-2/TRBV6-3; CDR3 protein: CASSSGTANNYGYTF; CDR3 DNA: TGTGCCAGCAGCTCCGGGACAGCTAATAACTATGGCTACACCTTC
J gene: TRBJ1-5; clone size: NA; D gene: TRBD1; V gene: TRBV19; CDR3 protein: CASSIGQAFNQPQHF; CDR3 DNA: TGTGCCAGTAGTATTGGACAGGCCTTCAATCAGCCCCAGCATTTT
J gene: TRBJ1-2; clone size: NA; D gene: NA; V gene: TRBV6-5; CDR3 protein: CASTTGDKSNYGYTF; CDR3 DNA: TGTGCCAGCACGACTGGGGACAAGAGCAACTATGGCTACACCTTC
J gene: TRBJ1-6; clone size: NA; D gene: NA; V gene: TRBV15; CDR3 protein: CATSILYNSPLHF; CDR3 DNA: TGTGCCACCAGCATCTTGTATAATTCACCCCTCCACTTT
J gene: TRBJ2-1; clone size: NA; D gene: NA; V gene: TRBV21-1; CDR3 protein: CASSIPGLAGDLNEQFF; CDR3 DNA: TGTGCCAGCAGCATCCCTGGACTAGCGGGAGATCTCAATGAGCAGTTCTTC
J gene: TRBJ1-6; clone size: NA; D gene: TRBD1; V gene: TRBV18; CDR3 protein: CASSTGQGNSPLHF; CDR3 DNA: TGTGCCAGCTCAACGGGACAGGGGAATTCACCCCTCCACTTT
J gene: TRBJ2-3; clone size: NA; D gene: NA; V gene: TRBV5-1; CDR3 protein: CASSFVQTRGDTQYF; CDR3 DNA: TGCGCCAGCAGCTTTGTGCAGACCCGCGGAGATACGCAGTATTTT
J gene: TRBJ2-4; clone size: NA; D gene: NA; V gene: TRBV18; CDR3 protein: CASSPGAENIQYF; CDR3 DNA: TGTGCCAGCTCACCAGGTGCAGAAAACATTCAGTACTTC
J gene: TRBJ2-7; clone size: NA; D gene: TRBD2; V gene: TRBV5-4; CDR3 protein: CASSLSGLAAYEQYF; CDR3 DNA: TGTGCCAGCAGCTTGTCAGGACTAGCGGCCTACGAGCAGTACTTC
J gene: TRBJ2-7; clone size: NA; D gene: TRBD1; V gene: TRBV27; CDR3 protein: CASSLFPGQGTYEQYF; CDR3 DNA: TGTGCCAGCAGTTTATTCCCGGGACAGGGAACGTACGAGCAGTACTTC